A single sample is the source of the 22 T cell receptor beta chains below, sequenced in a study of immune evolution from preneoplasia to lung adenocarcinoma. The protocol was immunoSEQ multiplex PCR, while the TCRdb copy is restricted to in-frame clones and leaves out a portion. The sample lists 4,900 or so clones, around three quarters occurring once. What was sequenced was FFPE minimally invasive lung adenocarcinoma tissue. These receptors were taken from a person between 60 and 80 years old with lung adenocarcinoma.

The chain couples TRBV11-3 to TRBJ2-2; TRBD2 aligns across 10 bases. V lost 5 bases and J lost 6; bases outside the gene matches: 6. This CDR3 has 15 residues. The germline V gene encodes CDR1 SGHNT and CDR2 YENEEA. The CDR3 reads CASSPGLAGAGELFF. DNA of the CDR3: TGTGCCAGCAGCCCTGGGCTAGCGGGAGCCGGGGAGCTGTTTTTT.

The chain is built from TRBV15 and TRBJ1-2, with TRBD1 matching 7 bases. Germline-derived CDR1 and CDR2 are LNHNV and YYDKDF (reference sequence). The CDR3 covers 15 residues. J was trimmed by 5 bases and V by 1 base; bases with no gene match: 7. The CDR3 loop is CATSRAGGEAYGYTF. CDR3 sequence (DNA): TGTGCCACCAGCAGAGCAGGGGGGGAAGCTTATGGCTACACCTTC.

J is TRBJ2-3 and V is TRBV7-8; possibly TRBD1 or TRBD2 for D (6 bases each). CDR1 is SGHVS and CDR2 is FQNEAQ in the germline V gene. The CDR3 runs 14 residues. Trimming took 1 base from V and 11 from J, leaving 16 bases between them. This CDR3 reads CASSLVQGGRGQYF. CDR3 DNA: TGTGCCAGCAGCTTAGTACAGGGAGGTCGAGGGCAGTATTTT.

V and J are TRBV11-3 and TRBJ2-2, with D uncertain. The V end lost 5 bases, the J end lost 5 bases, and 9 bases lay between the germline ends. The length of the CDR3 is 13 residues. Germline-derived CDR1 and CDR2 are SGHNT and YENEEA. The CDR3 sequence: CASSTDFTGELFF. The CDR3 nucleotides read TGTGCCAGCAGCACTGATTTTACCGGGGAGCTGTTTTTT.

The gene calls are TRBV29-1 and TRBJ2-2; 8 bases map to TRBD1. CDR3 size: 15 residues. V dropped 3 bases and J dropped 7; count of bases not matched to a gene: 10. Per germline, CDR1 SQVTM and CDR2 ANQGSEA. The chain's CDR3 is CSVEEDRVIGGELFF. The CDR3 DNA is TGCAGCGTTGAGGAGGACAGGGTTATCGGCGGGGAGCTGTTTTTT.

This chain connects TRBV7-9 to TRBJ1-1; D is ambiguous. This CDR3 spans 12 amino acids. Germline V lookup: CDR1 SEHNR, CDR2 FQNEAQ (reference sequence). V was cut by 7 bases and J by 5 bases, with 11 bases left in between. This CDR3 is CASNSHPTEAFF. The CDR3 DNA sequence: TGTGCCAGCAATTCACATCCGACTGAAGCTTTCTTT.

This chain links TRBV10-3 with TRBJ1-1; D uncertain. Germline CDR1 reads ENHRY; CDR2 reads SYGVKD. V lost 9 bases and J 0 bases, leaving 11 bases between the germline ends. CDR3 length: 13 amino acids. The CDR3 is CAMGSGLNTEAFF. The DNA of the CDR3 is TGTGCCATGGGTAGTGGTCTGAACACTGAAGCTTTCTTT.

The chain carries TRBV19 and TRBJ1-1; D ambiguous. Trimming removed 0 bases from V and 3 bases from J, with 5 bases in between. This CDR3 has 13 residues. Germline V lookup: CDR1 LNHDA, CDR2 SQIVND (reference sequence). As DNA, the CDR3 is TGTGCCAGTAGTATAGAGCCCGACACTGAAGCTTTCTTT. Its protein is CASSIEPDTEAFF.

The chain combines TRBV6-1 with TRBJ1-2; no definite D call. CDR3 size: 13 residues. Germline V CDR1 and CDR2: MNHNS, SASEGT. V lost 1 base and J lost 8, with 11 bases in between. For the CDR3, the DNA is TGTGCCAGCAGTGAAGGCGGCCCTTGGGGCTACACCTTC. This translates into CASSEGGPWGYTF.

This clone was seen a few times. J is TRBJ2-1 and V is TRBV14, with a possible D match to TRBD2 (6 bases). Germline V gene lookup returns CDR1 SGHDN and CDR2 FVKESK. The CDR3 loop spans 14 amino acids. Trimming stripped 4 bases from V and 7 bases from J, with 14 bases between. The CDR3 here is CASSRPGRGNEQFF. DNA for the CDR3: TGTGCCAGCAGCCGGCCGGGTCGGGGGAATGAGCAGTTCTTC.

The rearrangement joins TRBV27 to TRBJ1-5; D is possibly TRBD1 (5 bases). The germline CDR1 and CDR2 sequences are MNHEY and SMNVEV (reference sequence). CDR3 length: 15 amino acids. V lost 6 bases and J lost 3, with 15 bases in between. CDR3 residues: CASSPGAKFNQPQHF. The CDR3 nucleotides are TGTGCCAGCAGCCCCGGGGCGAAGTTCAATCAGCCCCAGCATTTT.

The chain links TRBV4-3 to TRBJ2-1; weak D call: TRBD1 (5 bases). Germline V gene sequence: CDR1 LGHNA, CDR2 YSLEER. Between the trimmed V and J ends, which lost 2 bases and 0 bases, there was a span of 11 bases. The CDR3 loop spans 16 amino acids. CDR3 loop: CASSQRGANSYNEQFF. The CDR3 DNA is TGCGCCAGCAGCCAACGTGGGGCGAACTCCTACAATGAGCAGTTCTTC.

Concerning this clone: A read error may be the cause here, since a much bigger clone is one base away. This specimen includes other DNA sequences encoding the same CDR3. The V gene is TRBV20-1, the J gene TRBJ2-1; the D is unclear. The CDR3 totals 10 residues. The germline CDR1 and CDR2 sequences are DFQATT and SNEGSKA (reference sequence). Deletions cut 5 bases from V and 7 bases from J, with 6 bases between. This CDR3 reads CSAASNEQFF. In DNA form, the CDR3 reads TGCAGTGCTGCCTCTAATGAGCAGTTCTTC.

The chain carries TRBV11-2 and TRBJ2-2; unclear D gene. The CDR3 has 13 residues. Germline assignment: CDR1 SGHAT and CDR2 FQNNGV. V was cut by 5 bases and J by 6 bases, with 10 bases left in between. CDR3: CASSLYGSGELFF. CDR3 in DNA: TGTGCCAGCAGCCTATATGGGTCCGGGGAGCTGTTTTTT.

The CDR3 here is CASKWGGQGTDTQYF. CDR3 coding DNA: TGTGCCAGCAAATGGGGGGGACAGGGGACCGATACGCAGTATTTT. V is TRBV27 and J is TRBJ2-3; TRBD1 matches 10 bases. The germline V gene encodes CDR1 MNHEY and CDR2 SMNVEV (reference sequence). J was trimmed by 6 bases and V by 7 bases; bases with no gene match: 10. The CDR3 spans 15 residues.

The chain carries TRBV7-9 and TRBJ1-2, with D unclear. V gave up 5 bases and J gave up 1 base, with 11 bases separating them. The CDR3 runs 14 residues. Germline CDR1 is SEHNR and CDR2 is FQNEAQ (reference sequence). In DNA, the CDR3 is TGTGCCAGCAGCCCCTCGGCACGTAACTATGGCTACACCTTC. This gives the protein CASSPSARNYGYTF.

This clone was detected once. This chain connects TRBV30 to TRBJ1-5, with D maybe TRBD1 (5 bases). Germline V gene lookup returns CDR1 GTSNPN and CDR2 SVGIG (reference sequence). The CDR3 loop spans 16 amino acids. Trimming removed 3 bases from V and 1 base from J, with 16 bases in between. CDR3 DNA: TGTGCCTGGAGGCCACGGGGCAGGGAGAGCAATCAGCCCCAGCATTTT. Amino acid sequence: CAWRPRGRESNQPQHF.

This rearrangement joins TRBV19 to TRBJ1-2, with D unclear. The CDR3 has 15 amino acids. V lost 0 bases to trimming and J lost 1 base, with 9 bases between them. CDR1 and CDR2 from the germline V gene are LNHDA and SQIVND (reference sequence). This CDR3 is CASSIEAQVNYGYTF. The CDR3 DNA reads TGTGCCAGTAGTATAGAGGCGCAGGTTAACTATGGCTACACCTTC.

The chain uses TRBV4-1 and TRBJ2-7, with 9 bases identical to TRBD1. Germline CDR1 MGHRA, CDR2 YSYEKL. The CDR3 runs to 13 residues. After removal of 3 bases from V and 7 bases from J, the junction contained 4 bases not matched to a gene. Here the CDR3 DNA reads TGCGCCAGCAGCCAGTACAGGGGGCGGGAGCAGTACTTC. Residues: CASSQYRGREQYF.

The chain uses TRBV19 and TRBJ1-1, with 7 bases matching TRBD1. V lost 6 bases and J lost 1; bases outside the gene matches: 5. The CDR3 extends over 14 amino acids. The germline CDR1 and CDR2 sequences are LNHDA and SQIVND (reference sequence). The CDR3 loop reads CASRRDRKNTEAFF. Here the CDR3 DNA reads TGTGCCAGTAGACGGGACAGAAAGAACACTGAAGCTTTCTTT.

This clone was picked up a small number of times. The rearrangement joins TRBV10-3 to TRBJ1-5; D not resolved. The CDR3 is 13 residues long. Deletions cut 10 bases from V and 2 bases from J, with 12 bases between. The germline V gene has CDR1 ENHRY and CDR2 SYGVKD. CDR3 protein: CATALVGNQPQHF. The CDR3, as DNA: TGTGCCACCGCCCTTGTGGGCAATCAGCCCCAGCATTTT.

The chain carries TRBV6-5 and TRBJ2-3; D ambiguous. Trimming removed 6 bases at V and 10 bases at J, with 17 bases between. The length of the CDR3 is 13 residues. Germline V lookup: CDR1 MNHEY, CDR2 SVGAGI. As DNA, the CDR3 is TGTGCCAGCAGCCGGCCTGGTCTCGGCGCGCAGTATTTT. Residues: CASSRPGLGAQYF.